Included here is one TCR beta chain sequence, with context. CDR3 length: 13 residues. Trimming cost V 6 bases and J 3 bases, with 11 bases left between them. These data come from a study of control samples from healthy donors and cancer patients. Measured with immunoSEQ multiplex PCR; TCRdb has only the in-frame clones, and not every one. Of about 170,000 clones listed, 70% to 90% are singletons. The origin of this receptor is a man aged 25-45 years in good health. This sequence joins TRBV12-3 or TRBV12-4 and TRBJ1-1, with D unclear. Sample: blood. CDR3 amino acids: CASSHGRDTEAFF. CDR3 bases: TGTGCCAGCAGCCATGGACGGGACACTGAAGCTTTCTTT.